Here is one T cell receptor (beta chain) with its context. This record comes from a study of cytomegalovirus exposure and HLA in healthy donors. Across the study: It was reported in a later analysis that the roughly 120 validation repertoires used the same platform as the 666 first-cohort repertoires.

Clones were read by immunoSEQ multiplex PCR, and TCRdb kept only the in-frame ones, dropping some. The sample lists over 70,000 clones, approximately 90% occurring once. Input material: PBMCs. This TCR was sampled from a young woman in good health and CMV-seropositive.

The CDR3 DNA reads as TGTGCCAGCAGCGCCGGGGCTAGCGGGTACACAGATACGCAGTATTTT. Translating it yields CASSAGASGYTDTQYF. The J gene is TRBJ2-3, the V gene TRBV9; 8 bases align to TRBD2. The CDR3 extends over 16 amino acids. CDR1 is SGDLS, CDR2 YYNGEE, per germline. V lost 3 bases, J lost 2 bases, and 8 bases stayed unmatched.